The T cell receptor beta chain under discussion was sequenced for a study of T-cell reconstitution after alpha-beta-depleted transplantation in children. The study's findings and limits: It was reported that alpha-beta T cells came from several hundred expanded graft clones (about two months after transplant). The origin of high day-60 TCRbeta diversity in some patients lay in surviving recipient T cells and thymic progenitors. Among T cells one year after transplant, newly produced cells accounted for most counts and diversity.

TCRbeta library preparation incorporated unique molecular identifiers. MiXCR, run by TCRdb on the PCR reads, gives a single entry per CDR3 protein. The profile shows 300,000 or so distinct CDR3 sequences, around 20% of them singletons. Turning to this clonotype: Antigen specificity is unknown.

The TCR originated in a male patient younger than 18 who had a stem cell transplant for acute lymphoblastic leukemia, so the T cells may come from the graft donor. The specimen comprised PBMCs, mostly from graft donor cells, sampled 180 days after TCRalphabeta/CD19-depleted stem cell transplant.

The CDR3 coding sequence is TGTGCCAGCAGCCGACAGGGGCGTAACTATGGCTACACCTTC. This codes for CASSRQGRNYGYTF. The genes are TRBV9 and TRBJ1-2; 8 nucleotides agree with TRBD1. From germline, CDR1 is SGDLS and CDR2 YYNGEE. The CDR3 length is 14 residues. The V segment lost 4 bases and the J segment 1 base; nucleotides outside the gene matches: 3.